This T cell receptor (beta chain) is drawn from a study of T cell repertoires in cytomegalovirus infection (dated by TCRdb to about 2019). About the full investigation: Donor HLA type was relevant to the analysis, because carriage of CMV infection together with the matching HLA type was indicated by public TCR beta signatures. The research as a whole found: Carriers of CMV infection plus the relevant HLA type were discriminated by the cumulative frequency of public TCR beta family members in the study cohort and in an independent roughly 370-donor cohort. The ex vivo response was dominated by HLA-C-restricted CMV-specific TCR beta clonotypes, which also provided the single most frequent clonotype in two of eight donors.

Ten or more counts support this clonotype. The specificity of this receptor is unknown. Per-base qualities were not stored, and no clone one base away is much larger. The germline V gene yields KGHSH for CDR1 and LQKENI for CDR2. The trim is 0 bases for V and 2 bases for J, with a gap of 6 bases between the germline ends. Measured from the cysteine to the phenylalanine, the CDR3 is 14 residues long. CDR3 DNA is the only sequence kept; it has 42 bases, read in frame from the first base. The sequencing machine was an Illumina HiSeq 1500. TCRdb reanalyzed the raw reads on its own, using fastp at Q25 for trimming and MiXCR for clone calling, and kept in-frame beta chains. Each record represents a unique CDR3 protein, reported with the most common genes and DNA among its rows. For this sample there are about 240,000 distinct CDR3 sequences; under 8.5% appear just once. The ten largest account for under 7% of the sample.

This sequence was found in a human donor in good health (CMV status not recorded). Some clones in this sample may be carry-over from other donors' samples. The sequencing sample was made of PBMCs. In this chain, TRBV18 is recombined with TRBJ2-3, with the identity of the D gene unclear. The CDR3 reads CASSPPSNTDTQYF. The nucleotide sequence reads as follows: TGTGCCAGCTCACCACCTTCGAACACAGATACGCAGTATTTT.